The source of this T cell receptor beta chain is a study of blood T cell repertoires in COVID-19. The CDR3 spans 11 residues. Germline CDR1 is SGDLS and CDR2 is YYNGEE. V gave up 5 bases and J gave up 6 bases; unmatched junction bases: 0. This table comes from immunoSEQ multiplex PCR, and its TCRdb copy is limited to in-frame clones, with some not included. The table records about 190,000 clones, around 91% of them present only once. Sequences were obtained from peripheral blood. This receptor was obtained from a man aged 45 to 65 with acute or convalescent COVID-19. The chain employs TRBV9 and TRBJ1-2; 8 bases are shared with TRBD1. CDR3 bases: TGTGCCAGCAGGGACAGGGATGGCTACACCTTC. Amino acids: CASRDRDGYTF.